This is a list of T cell receptor beta chains from one sample in a study of shared T cell receptors in the human thymus. Clones were read by immunoSEQ multiplex PCR, and TCRdb kept only the in-frame ones, dropping some. The data hold 500,000 to 550,000 clones, with about four fifths observed a single time. This sample was shared with a second study, whose subject was human thymus T cells.

Sequenced material: thymocytes. The receptors derive from a boy younger than two with a congenital heart defect. Both conserved end residues are part of each CDR3. A D gene is named only where the DNA matches it firmly.

>-|TRBV10-1|TRBJ2-3
CASRGQIITDTQYF
>TRBD2|TRBV7-9|TRBJ2-7
CASSGTGRAPPVHEQYF
>-|TRBV9|TRBJ2-1
CASSVAPNRDEQFF
>TRBD2|TRBV4-1|TRBJ2-2
CASSQASGRSTGELFF
>-|TRBV13|TRBJ2-1
CASSLGLLRYNEQFF
>TRBD1|TRBV19|-
CASIPTGTCEQYF
>-|TRBV30|TRBJ1-5
CAWEAGGSGRNQPQHF
>-|TRBV7-3|TRBJ2-3
CASSLRGGLLDHELSADTQYF
>-|TRBV30|TRBJ1-1
CAWRALEAFF
>TRBD1|TRBV6-5|TRBJ2-2
CASKGQGSSTGELFF
>TRBD1|TRBV6-1|TRBJ1-1
CASYPTGRNTEAFF
>-|TRBV4-3|TRBJ2-7
CASSQDVAVPSYEQYF
>-|TRBV6-6|TRBJ1-2
CASSYRGGYTF
>TRBD2|TRBV7-2|TRBJ2-7
CASSWALSGRAIYEQYF
>-|TRBV4-3|TRBJ1-1
CASSQDPGGYTEAFF
>-|TRBV9|TRBJ2-2
CASSVGSGVHTGELFF
>-|TRBV5-6|TRBJ2-1
CASSLDELYNEQFF
>TRBD2|TRBV28|TRBJ2-3
CASSSGTGTSEADTQYF
>-|TRBV5-1|TRBJ2-3
CASPWGQFRDTQYF
>TRBD2|TRBV11-3|TRBJ2-7
CASSLVASGRAPGGREQYF
>-|TRBV15|TRBJ2-5
CATSRGRQETQYF
>TRBD2|TRBV7-6|TRBJ2-5
CASRPTSGAGTQYF
>-|TRBV7-9|TRBJ1-2
CASTQGGPNYGYTF
>-|TRBV6-1|TRBJ1-1
CASSGWRAEAFF
>TRBD2|TRBV30|TRBJ2-7
CALGLAGGGEQYF
>TRBD1|TRBV10-1|TRBJ1-5
CASSPGTDSNQPQHF
>-|TRBV7-8|TRBJ2-5
CASSFRDIMYQETQYF
>TRBD2|TRBV5-1|TRBJ2-1
CASSWALAGVNNEQFF
>TRBD2|TRBV28|TRBJ2-1
CASNTRGLLAGGPESYNEQFF
>TRBD1|TRBV27|TRBJ1-2
CASSIHRGEAYGYTF
>-|TRBV5-6|TRBJ2-3
CASSSVGAPDTQYF
>TRBD1|TRBV5-1|TRBJ2-2
CASSLGQGGVIGELFF
>-|TRBV27|TRBJ2-1
CASSHDPDYEQFF
>TRBD1|TRBV7-2|TRBJ1-2
CASRGGGQGSHGYTF
>-|TRBV7-6|TRBJ1-1
CASSSGEVSVTEAFF
>TRBD2|TRBV5-4|TRBJ2-7
CASSQPGLAGGETEHEQYF
>-|TRBV2|TRBJ1-2
CASRPPRVLRNGYTF
>-|TRBV2|TRBJ1-3
CASSEAMGGKAGNTIYF
>-|TRBV5-5|TRBJ2-7
CASSIETGYEQYF
>-|TRBV5-1|TRBJ2-1
CASSLLSSYNEQFF
>TRBD1|TRBV10-3|TRBJ1-4
CAISATGAANEKLFF
>-|TRBV4-3|TRBJ1-5
CASSQEQGGPQHF
>TRBD2|TRBV4-3|TRBJ2-7
CASSQVSGTSPYEQYF
>-|TRBV19|TRBJ2-3
CASQLRPLGHTQYF
>TRBD2|TRBV30|TRBJ2-3
CAWTSGNSYTQYF
>-|TRBV27|TRBJ2-7
CASSSQSNIEQYF
>-|TRBV15|TRBJ1-1
CATSRDFLSTTSPEAFF
>-|TRBV28|TRBJ1-5
CASSLTEFSNQPQHF